Presented here are 32 T cell receptor beta chains from one specimen sequenced in a study of CD8 T cells in Susac syndrome. RNA was extracted with the RNeasy kit, and a quantity of about 0.45 to 1 ug was reverse transcribed using random hexamers. MiXCR, applied by TCRdb to the immunoSEQ multiplex PCR reads, yields one record per CDR3 protein. The sample has more than 85,000 distinct CDR3 sequences, approximately 96% seen once. The sequenced material came from CD4+ T cells from PBMCs. These receptors originate from a human donor in good health.

The chain is built from TRBV15 and TRBJ2-7, with unresolved D. The CDR3 runs to 15 residues. Germline CDR1 is LNHNV and CDR2 is YYDKDF (reference sequence). Trimming cost V 1 base and J 0 bases, with 10 bases left between them. For the CDR3, the DNA is TGTGCCACCAGCAGAGCGCGGCCAAGCTCCTACGAGCAGTACTTC. This translates into CATSRARPSSYEQYF. The full variable domain, in which reference TRBV15 and TRBJ2-7 provide the parts outside the CDR3, is DAMVIQNPRYQVTQFGKPVTLSCSQTLNHNVMYWYQQKSSQAPKLLFHYYDKDFNNEADTPDNFQSRRPNTSFCFLDIRSPGLGDTAMYLCATSRARPSSYEQYFGPGTRLTVT.

This chain uses TRBV28 with TRBJ2-2; 10 bases fit TRBD2. The germline V gene encodes CDR1 MDHEN and CDR2 SYDVKM. Trimming at V came to 7 bases and at J to 8 bases, leaving 10 bases not matched to a gene. The CDR3 has 15 residues. This CDR3 reads CASIGLAGAGGELFF. The DNA for the CDR3 is TGTGCCAGCATCGGGCTAGCGGGGGCCGGAGGGGAGCTGTTTTTT. The full variable domain, with the rest looked up from reference TRBV28 and TRBJ2-2, is DVKVTQSSRYLVKRTGEKVFLECVQDMDHENMFWYRQDPGLGLRLIYFSYDVKMKEKGDIPEGYSVSREKKERFSLILESASTNQTSMYLCASIGLAGAGGELFFGEGSRLTVL.

This chain uses TRBV20-1 with TRBJ2-7; the D gene is possibly TRBD2 (6 bases). Germline V CDR1 and CDR2: DFQATT, SNEGSKA (reference sequence). This CDR3 spans 15 amino acids. V dropped 2 bases and J dropped 3 bases, with 17 bases sitting between them. DNA for the CDR3: TGCAGTGCTAGACAACCCGGGACTTTGCTCTACGAGCAGTACTTC. This encodes CSARQPGTLLYEQYF.

The gene calls are TRBV25-1 and TRBJ2-3; D possibly matches TRBD1 or TRBD2 (5 bases each). The CDR3 loop spans 14 amino acids. V dropped 8 bases and J dropped 3 bases, with 15 bases sitting between them. CDR1 is MGHDK and CDR2 is SYGVNS in the germline V gene. The CDR3 DNA is TGTGCCAGCGCGTTGGGTGGGGGAACAGATACGCAGTATTTT. Translating it yields CASALGGGTDTQYF.

The J gene is TRBJ2-5, the V gene TRBV7-3; D is uncertain. The CDR3 runs to 14 residues. The V gene lost 5 bases and the J gene lost 1 base, with 11 bases spanning the gap. Germline lookup yields CDR1 SGHTA and CDR2 FQGTGA. The CDR3 DNA reads TGTGCCAGCAGCCCCCACGGAACCCAAGAGACCCAGTACTTC. It translates to CASSPHGTQETQYF.

Here the CDR3 DNA reads TGCGCCAGCAGCCAAGGTGGTTCTCGCACAGATACGCAGTATTTT. Protein sequence: CASSQGGSRTDTQYF. J is TRBJ2-3 and V is TRBV4-3; no reliable D call. CDR1 is LGHNA, CDR2 YSLEER, per germline. V lost 1 base, J lost 1 base, and 9 bases lay in between. The CDR3 is 15 residues long.

V gene TRBV7-8 combines with J gene TRBJ2-7, with TRBD2 matching over 11 bases. Germline V lookup: CDR1 SGHVS, CDR2 FQNEAQ. The J segment lost 9 bases and the V segment lost 9 bases, leaving 16 bases of the junction unmatched. The length of the CDR3 is 15 residues. The CDR3, as DNA: TGTGCCAGTCAATCTCTAGCGGGAGGATCTGGGGGGCAGTACTTC. This codes for CASQSLAGGSGGQYF. Combining the CDR3 with reference TRBV7-8 and TRBJ2-7 gives the whole variable domain GAGVSQSPRYKVAKRGQDVALRCDPISGHVSLFWYQQALGQGPEFLTYFQNEAQLDKSGLPSDRFFAERPEGSVSTLKIQRTQQEDSAVYLCASQSLAGGSGGQYFGPGTRLTVT.

This clonotype has just one count. V gene TRBV29-1 combines with J gene TRBJ1-1; D gene uncertain. V was clipped by 7 bases and J by 1 base, with 10 bases between them. CDR1 and CDR2 (germline): SQVTM, ANQGSEA. The CDR3 runs 12 residues. The CDR3 loop reads CSALSQNTEAFF. CDR3 in DNA: TGCAGCGCGCTTTCCCAGAACACTGAAGCTTTCTTT.

The chain employs TRBV29-1 and TRBJ2-1; perhaps TRBD2 as D (5 bases). The CDR3 runs to 12 residues. V shed 4 bases and J shed 5 bases, with 9 bases lying between them. Germline V gives CDR1 SQVTM, CDR2 ANQGSEA. DNA for the CDR3: TGCAGCGTTGCGGGAAAGGACAATGAGCAGTTCTTC. Translation: CSVAGKDNEQFF.

This sequence joins TRBV11-1 and TRBJ1-2, with D maybe TRBD1 (5 bases). Trimming took off 0 bases at V and 6 bases at J, with 11 bases between the two ends. CDR3 length: 14 residues. From germline, CDR1 is SGHAT and CDR2 FQDESV (reference sequence). CDR3 in amino acids: CASSLAGEMDGYTF. CDR3 DNA: TGTGCCAGCAGCTTAGCGGGGGAGATGGATGGCTACACCTTC.

The V and J genes are TRBV3-1 and TRBJ1-5; 7 bases match TRBD1. V was pared by 5 bases and J by 3 bases, with 19 bases of the junction left unmatched. The CDR3 consists of 19 residues. Germline V lookup: CDR1 LGHDT, CDR2 YNNKEL (reference sequence). The CDR3 sequence: CASSKSTGPARGINQPQHF. CDR3 in DNA: TGTGCCAGCAGCAAATCGACAGGGCCAGCTAGGGGAATCAATCAGCCCCAGCATTTT.

This rearrangement joins TRBV24-1 to TRBJ2-7; D not certain. Germline CDR1 KGHDR, CDR2 SFDVKD. V lost 7 bases, J lost 4 bases, and 16 bases lay in between. The CDR3 covers 14 residues. In nucleotides, the CDR3 is TGTGCCACCAGCCCCGGACCCCCAACGTACGAGCAGTACTTC. Translation gives CATSPGPPTYEQYF.

The rearrangement joins TRBV7-9 to TRBJ2-7; possible D gene TRBD2, 5 bases. V was trimmed by 9 bases and J by 3 bases, leaving 12 bases between them. Germline V gene sequence: CDR1 SEHNR, CDR2 FQNEAQ (reference sequence). This CDR3 region has 12 residues. The CDR3 coding sequence is TGTGCCAGTACCGGGATACACTACGAGCAGTACTTC. It is translated as CASTGIHYEQYF.

The chain couples TRBV6-2 or TRBV6-3 to TRBJ2-4; TRBD2 matches 11 bases. The CDR3 covers 15 residues. V lost 0 bases, J lost 8 bases, and 3 bases stayed unmatched. Per germline, CDR1 MNHEY and CDR2 SVGEGT. Here the CDR3 reads CASSYSSSGRYIQYF. Written as DNA, the CDR3 is TGTGCCAGCAGTTACTCGTCTAGCGGGAGGTACATTCAGTACTTC.

The genes are TRBV27 and TRBJ1-2; D possibly corresponds to TRBD1 (6 bases). With 0 bases removed from V and 4 bases from J, the gap between germline ends came to 15 bases. This CDR3 comprises 16 residues. The germline gives CDR1 MNHEY, CDR2 SMNVEV (reference sequence). This chain's CDR3 is CASSLSLAGALYGYTF. In DNA, the CDR3 is TGTGCCAGCAGTTTATCGCTCGCAGGGGCCCTCTATGGCTACACCTTC.

The CDR3 DNA reads TGTGCCAGCAGCGAAAAGCGGGGCAATGAGCAGTTCTTC. This codes for CASSEKRGNEQFF. V and J are TRBV27 and TRBJ2-1, with 7 bases fitting TRBD2. Germline V gives CDR1 MNHEY, CDR2 SMNVEV (reference sequence). The CDR3 length is 13 residues. Germline trimming cut 6 bases from V and 6 bases from J; bases unmatched to any gene: 5.

V usage is TRBV7-6 and J usage is TRBJ2-6; D assignment may be TRBD1 or TRBD2 (6 bases each). Per germline, CDR1 SGHVS and CDR2 FNYEAQ. CDR3 size: 20 residues. The germline V and J ends were trimmed by 5 bases and 2 bases, with 25 bases remaining between them. This chain's CDR3 is CASSLTRSLGGGTGANVLTF. CDR3 nucleotide sequence: TGTGCCAGCAGCCTTACTAGGAGTCTCGGGGGCGGCACTGGGGCCAACGTCCTGACTTTC.

This clonotype came up once. This chain connects TRBV24-1 to TRBJ1-1; D ambiguous. CDR1 and CDR2 from the germline V gene are KGHDR and SFDVKD. Deletions cut 0 bases from V and 14 bases from J, with 12 bases between. The CDR3 is made up of 12 amino acids. The CDR3 sequence: CATSDLRPMWFF. CDR3 DNA sequence: TGTGCCACCAGTGATTTGAGGCCTATGTGGTTCTTT.

The chain recombines TRBV20-1 with TRBJ2-5, with 9 bases aligning to TRBD1. J gave up 7 bases and V 0 bases, and 6 bases lay outside the gene matches. Germline V gene lookup returns CDR1 DFQATT and CDR2 SNEGSKA (reference sequence). This CDR3 spans 14 amino acids. The CDR3 nucleotides read TGCAGTGCTAGAGATCTCGGGACAGGGAGGACCCAGTACTTC. This translates into CSARDLGTGRTQYF.

The chain carries TRBV3-1 and TRBJ2-7, with D uncertain. The germline V and J ends were trimmed by 1 base and 5 bases, with 6 bases remaining between them. The germline CDR1 and CDR2 sequences are LGHDT and YNNKEL (reference sequence). CDR3 size: 12 residues. This chain's CDR3 is CASSQAYHEQYF. DNA of the CDR3: TGTGCCAGCAGCCAAGCATACCACGAGCAGTACTTC.

In the case of this clonotype: The junction departs from germline at one end; a sequencing error may be responsible. The chain links TRBV6-2 or TRBV6-3 to TRBJ1-2; D is unclear. The CDR3 runs 14 residues. CDR1 and CDR2 (germline): MNHEY, SVGEGT. Written as DNA, the CDR3 is TGTGCCAGCAGTTTTGGAGGTATTTCCAATGACGGCTCCTTC. This translates into CASSFGGISNDGSF.

The chain couples TRBV12-3 or TRBV12-4 to TRBJ2-5, with TRBD1 as a possible D gene (5 bases). This CDR3 region has 13 residues. The germline V and J ends were trimmed by 6 bases and 1 base, with 9 bases remaining between them. CDR3 coding DNA: TGTGCCAGCAGCAACAGGTTCCAAGAGACCCAGTACTTC. It codes for CASSNRFQETQYF.

This chain joins TRBV5-1 and TRBJ1-1; tentative D call: TRBD1 (5 bases). There are 14 residues in the CDR3. V lost 2 bases and J lost 0, with 8 bases in between. Looked up from germline, CDR1 is SGHRS and CDR2 is YFSETQ. CDR3 DNA sequence: TGCGCCAGCAGCTTTTCGACAGTGAACACTGAAGCTTTCTTT. Its protein product is CASSFSTVNTEAFF. The variable domain in full, with the rest retrieved from reference TRBV5-1 and TRBJ1-1, is KAGVTQTPRYLIKTRGQQVTLSCSPISGHRSVSWYQQTPGQGLQFLFEYFSETQRNKGNFPGRFSGRQFSNSRSEMNVSTLELGDSALYLCASSFSTVNTEAFFGQGTRLTVV.

The rearrangement links TRBV19 to TRBJ1-3; a weak D match, TRBD1 (5 bases). CDR1 is LNHDA, CDR2 SQIVND, per germline (reference sequence). This CDR3 is built from 14 residues. V lost 7 bases and J lost 4, with 14 bases in between. Here the CDR3 DNA reads TGTGCCAGTACTCGGGTGACAGAGGGAAACACCATATATTTT. Translation: CASTRVTEGNTIYF.

The gene calls are TRBV3-1 and TRBJ2-3, with D possibly TRBD1 on 6 matching bases. The germline CDR1 and CDR2 sequences are LGHDT and YNNKEL (reference sequence). CDR3 length equals 17 residues. V was pared by 0 bases and J by 4 bases, with 17 bases between. Written as DNA, the CDR3 is TGTGCCAGCAGCCAAGATGCACGGCTGTACAGGGCAGATACGCAGTATTTT. Translation gives CASSQDARLYRADTQYF.

The chain joins TRBV7-9 to TRBJ2-7; 8 nucleotides agree with TRBD2. Germline values: CDR1 SEHNR, CDR2 FQNEAQ (reference sequence). CDR3 length: 15 amino acids. V shed 2 bases and J 6 bases; nucleotides not matched to a gene: 9. CDR3 protein: CASSLSGGGQVEQYF. DNA of the CDR3: TGTGCCAGCAGCTTATCGGGCGGGGGGCAGGTCGAGCAGTACTTC.

The rearrangement links TRBV20-1 to TRBJ2-1; TRBD1 aligns across 7 bases. Losses at the gene ends were 3 bases for V and 8 bases for J; bases not matched to a gene: 10. CDR1 DFQATT and CDR2 SNEGSKA come from the germline V gene (reference sequence). The CDR3 runs to 14 residues. CDR3 DNA: TGCAGTGCTAGGATAGGGACAGTATACGATGAGCAGTTCTTC. It yields the protein CSARIGTVYDEQFF.

The chain combines TRBV30 with TRBJ2-7; weak D call: TRBD1 (6 bases). Trimming shortened V by 4 bases and J by 8 bases, and 18 bases separated the two germline ends. Germline CDR1 is GTSNPN and CDR2 is SVGIG (reference sequence). This CDR3 is built from 13 residues. As DNA, the CDR3 is TGTGCCTGGAACGCTGGTATAACAGGGAAGCAGTACTTC. Amino acid sequence: CAWNAGITGKQYF.

This rearrangement joins TRBV30 to TRBJ2-1; 11 bases map to TRBD2. This CDR3 contains 17 residues. CDR1 is GTSNPN, CDR2 SVGIG, per germline (reference sequence). Germline trimming cut 0 bases from V and 3 bases from J; bases unmatched to any gene: 7. CDR3 loop: CAWSVPILAGGYNEQFF. As DNA, the CDR3 is TGTGCCTGGAGTGTACCCATCCTAGCGGGGGGCTACAATGAGCAGTTCTTC.

The chain uses TRBV6-2 or TRBV6-3 and TRBJ2-1, with 7 bases aligning to TRBD1. The CDR3 has 14 amino acids. V was pared by 5 bases and J by 13 bases, with 14 bases of the junction left unmatched. Per the germline V gene, CDR1 is MNHEY and CDR2 is SVGEGT. The CDR3 loop reads CASSTSPRQGAQFF. CDR3 nucleotides: TGTGCCAGCAGTACGTCTCCGCGACAGGGAGCACAGTTCTTC.

The V gene is TRBV12-3 or TRBV12-4, the J gene TRBJ1-1; TRBD1 matches 7 bases. V was clipped by 7 bases and J by 0 bases; unmatched bases: 5. The CDR3 has 14 residues. CDR3 nucleotides: TGTGCCAGCACCAGAGACAGGGTGAACACTGAAGCTTTCTTT. This sequence encodes CASTRDRVNTEAFF.

The sample holds one count of this clonotype. V is TRBV19 and J is TRBJ2-3, with 7 bases matching TRBD1. The CDR3 runs 13 residues. The V gene's germline CDR1 is LNHDA and CDR2 SQIVND (reference sequence). Trimming cost V 8 bases and J 5 bases; bases outside gene matches: 7. This CDR3 is CASRGRGRDTQYF. The CDR3 DNA follows: TGTGCCAGTCGGGGAAGGGGGCGAGATACGCAGTATTTT. The variable domain in full, completed from reference TRBV19 and TRBJ2-3, reads DGGITQSPKYLFRKEGQNVTLSCEQNLNHDAMYWYRQDPGQGLRLIYYSQIVNDFQKGDIAEGYSVSREKKESFPLTVTSAQKNPTAFYLCASRGRGRDTQYFGPGTRLTVL.